The 10 T cell receptor beta chains in this list originate from one sample, sequenced in a study of identical twins. TCRdb ran MiXCR on the 5' RACE reads and lists one entry per CDR3 protein. The sample lists hundreds of thousands of distinct CDR3 sequences, more than 9% seen once, with about 1.6% in the top ten. This sample also belongs to another study, concerning yellow fever vaccine responses in identical twins.

The source material was PBMCs. These receptors were collected from a woman aged 18-30 years in good health.

The genes are TRBV20-1 and TRBJ1-4; 11 bases agree with TRBD1. V trimming: 6 bases; J trimming: 7 bases; junction bases outside the gene matches: 16. Germline V gene sequence: CDR1 DFQATT, CDR2 SNEGSKA (reference sequence). This CDR3 region has 17 residues. The CDR3 here is CSAPGPGQGGLGEKLFF. In DNA, the CDR3 is TGCAGTGCCCCCGGGCCGGGACAGGGGGGCTTGGGTGAAAAACTGTTTTTT.

This clonotype was seen a handful of times. The V call is TRBV25-1, the J call TRBJ2-1; 7 bases match TRBD2. Trimming at V came to 4 bases and at J to 3 bases, leaving 9 bases not matched to a gene. CDR1 is MGHDK, CDR2 SYGVNS, per germline. The CDR3 loop spans 16 amino acids. The CDR3 DNA sequence: TGTGCCAGCAGTGTCCTGACTAGCCGAGACTACAATGAGCAGTTCTTC. Amino acids: CASSVLTSRDYNEQFF.

This clonotype was detected a few times. The CDR3 region has the DNA TGCAGTGCTGCTAAACAGGGGTACGAGCAGTACGTC. Protein sequence: CSAAKQGYEQYV. The chain combines TRBV20-1 with TRBJ2-7; TRBD1 aligns across 7 bases. CDR1 and CDR2 (germline): DFQATT, SNEGSKA (reference sequence). The length of the CDR3 is 12 residues. Trimming cost V 5 bases and J 4 bases; bases outside gene matches: 5.

The V and J genes are TRBV21-1 and TRBJ2-1; TRBD2, the table's D call, was not compared with the DNA. TRBV21-1 corresponds to a pseudogene. The CDR3 runs to 13 residues. The CDR3 reads CASSKGDLGEQFF. CDR3 DNA: TGTGCCAGCAGCAAAGGGGACTTGGGTGAGCAGTTCTTC.

The V call is TRBV19, the J call TRBJ2-7, with 10 bases aligning to TRBD2. The J segment lost 1 base and the V segment lost 3 bases, leaving 12 bases of the junction unmatched. This CDR3 is built from 18 residues. CDR1 is LNHDA, CDR2 SQIVND, per germline (reference sequence). Here the CDR3 reads CASSIFRLAGALSYEQYV. DNA of the CDR3: TGTGCCAGTAGTATTTTCCGGCTAGCGGGGGCCCTGTCCTACGAGCAGTACGTC.

This clonotype has only a few counts. DNA of the CDR3: TGTGCCAGTGGGGACGGGGATGAGCAGTTCTTC. Protein: CASGDGDEQFF. The chain combines TRBV3-1 with TRBJ2-1; D is tentatively TRBD1 or TRBD2 (5 bases each). Germline V gene data show CDR1 as LGHDT and CDR2 as YNNKEL (reference sequence). V shed 9 bases and J shed 8 bases, with 11 bases lying between them. CDR3 size: 11 residues.

The gene calls are TRBV11-2 and TRBJ2-3, with D perhaps TRBD2 (7 bases). The CDR3 covers 19 residues. V lost 4 bases and J lost 1, with 24 bases in between. The germline CDR1 and CDR2 sequences are SGHAT and FQNNGV. The DNA of the CDR3 is TGTGCCAGCAGCTCTCAACCCAGGGGTAGCGGGCCCCGCACAGATACGCAGTATTTT. This sequence encodes CASSSQPRGSGPRTDTQYF.

V and J are TRBV4-1 and TRBJ2-7; 11 bases match TRBD2. The germline V gene has CDR1 MGHRA and CDR2 YSYEKL. The trim removed 3 bases at V and 3 bases at J, leaving 7 bases unmatched. This CDR3 is built from 16 residues. The CDR3 protein is CASSQSGLAAVYEQYF. The CDR3 DNA reads TGCGCCAGCAGCCAGTCGGGACTAGCGGCGGTCTACGAGCAGTACTTC.

In this sample, this clonotype turned up a few times. The rearrangement links TRBV12-3 or TRBV12-4 to TRBJ2-3; the match to TRBD2 covers 11 bases. V gave up 6 bases and J gave up 6 bases; unmatched junction bases: 8. This CDR3 comprises 15 residues. CDR3 in DNA: TGTGCCAGCAGCAATAGCGGGGGGGCCGTTGATACGCAGTATTTT. Its translation is CASSNSGGAVDTQYF.

The chain uses TRBV14 and TRBJ2-7; TRBD2 aligns across 9 bases. The CDR3 contains 15 residues. Per germline, CDR1 SGHDN and CDR2 FVKESK. V dropped 3 bases and J dropped 2; count of bases not matched to a gene: 5. The CDR3 nucleotides read TGTGCCAGCAGCCAGGCTTCTAGCGGGACCTACGAGCAGTACTTC. Its protein is CASSQASSGTYEQYF.